This TCR beta chain came from a study of blood T cell repertoires in COVID-19. Turning to the study itself: From the United States, Italy and Spain came samples of acute and convalescent COVID-19. The cDNA or gDNA used as material had been derived from T cells, B-cell-depleted T cells, or PBMCs.

Original methodology: Scientists estimated how many nucleated cells there were by amplifying reference gene primers. Method: immunoSEQ multiplex PCR; TCRdb's copy keeps in-frame clones and lacks some. The DNA gave D and trimming, while V, J and clone size come from that table. The sample contains approximately 94,000 clones, 80% of which appear only once. V was pared by 3 bases and J by 3 bases, with 12 bases between. Germline CDR1 and CDR2: KGHSH and LQKENI. The CDR3 runs 15 residues. The sample taken for sequencing was peripheral blood. This TCR was recovered from a woman aged 70-85 years with acute or convalescent COVID-19. The chain combines TRBV18 with TRBJ1-5; weak D call: TRBD1 (5 bases). CDR3 sequence reads: CASSPSDTFNQPQHF. CDR3 bases: TGTGCCAGCTCACCCTCGGACACCTTCAATCAGCCCCAGCATTTT.